This T cell receptor (beta chain) emerged from a study of identical twins. With regard to this clonotype: The junction and the germline gene differ at one end; a read error may be behind it.

MiXCR, run by TCRdb on the 5' RACE reads, gives a single entry per CDR3 protein. Of 1,800,000 or so distinct CDR3 sequences in the sample, more than 30% were seen once. The length of the CDR3 is 15 residues. Germline assignment: CDR1 SGHAT and CDR2 FQNNGV. This sequence was found in a newborn girl in good health. Sequencing was carried out using cord blood. This chain links TRBV11-2 with TRBJ2-6; unclear D gene. The CDR3: CVSSLMRPGANVLTF. As DNA, the CDR3 is TGTGTCAGCAGCTTAATGAGACCAGGGGCCAACGTCCTGACTTTC.